This TCR beta chain was identified during a study of cytotoxic CD8 clonotypes in ibrutinib-treated CLL. Deep sequencing aimed at 1 in 200,000 to 1 in 1 million T cells' resolution. The repertoire was sequenced with immunoSEQ multiplex PCR; TCRdb's copy has only in-frame clones and lacks some. The table lists 100,000 to 150,000 clones, approximately 83% of them singletons. This CDR3 spans 18 amino acids. J gave up 0 bases and V 8 bases, and 8 bases lay outside the gene matches. Germline lookup yields CDR1 MDHEN and CDR2 SYDVKM. Study-wide findings and caveats: Relative to age-matched healthy donors, clonality at baseline was higher, and it tracked circulating CD8+ T-cell counts. Clonality showed a rise at ibrutinib response that reversed toward baseline at progression.

For this clone: No antigen is known for it.

The specimen was PBMCs, collected after 24 months of ibrutinib treatment. This sequence was found in a human donor with chronic lymphocytic leukemia. This sequence joins TRBV28 and TRBJ2-2, with 14 bases that match TRBD2. This chain's CDR3 is CASSTSGRVISNTGELFF. CDR3 DNA sequence: TGTGCCAGCTCGACTAGCGGGAGGGTTATTTCGAACACCGGGGAGCTGTTTTTT.